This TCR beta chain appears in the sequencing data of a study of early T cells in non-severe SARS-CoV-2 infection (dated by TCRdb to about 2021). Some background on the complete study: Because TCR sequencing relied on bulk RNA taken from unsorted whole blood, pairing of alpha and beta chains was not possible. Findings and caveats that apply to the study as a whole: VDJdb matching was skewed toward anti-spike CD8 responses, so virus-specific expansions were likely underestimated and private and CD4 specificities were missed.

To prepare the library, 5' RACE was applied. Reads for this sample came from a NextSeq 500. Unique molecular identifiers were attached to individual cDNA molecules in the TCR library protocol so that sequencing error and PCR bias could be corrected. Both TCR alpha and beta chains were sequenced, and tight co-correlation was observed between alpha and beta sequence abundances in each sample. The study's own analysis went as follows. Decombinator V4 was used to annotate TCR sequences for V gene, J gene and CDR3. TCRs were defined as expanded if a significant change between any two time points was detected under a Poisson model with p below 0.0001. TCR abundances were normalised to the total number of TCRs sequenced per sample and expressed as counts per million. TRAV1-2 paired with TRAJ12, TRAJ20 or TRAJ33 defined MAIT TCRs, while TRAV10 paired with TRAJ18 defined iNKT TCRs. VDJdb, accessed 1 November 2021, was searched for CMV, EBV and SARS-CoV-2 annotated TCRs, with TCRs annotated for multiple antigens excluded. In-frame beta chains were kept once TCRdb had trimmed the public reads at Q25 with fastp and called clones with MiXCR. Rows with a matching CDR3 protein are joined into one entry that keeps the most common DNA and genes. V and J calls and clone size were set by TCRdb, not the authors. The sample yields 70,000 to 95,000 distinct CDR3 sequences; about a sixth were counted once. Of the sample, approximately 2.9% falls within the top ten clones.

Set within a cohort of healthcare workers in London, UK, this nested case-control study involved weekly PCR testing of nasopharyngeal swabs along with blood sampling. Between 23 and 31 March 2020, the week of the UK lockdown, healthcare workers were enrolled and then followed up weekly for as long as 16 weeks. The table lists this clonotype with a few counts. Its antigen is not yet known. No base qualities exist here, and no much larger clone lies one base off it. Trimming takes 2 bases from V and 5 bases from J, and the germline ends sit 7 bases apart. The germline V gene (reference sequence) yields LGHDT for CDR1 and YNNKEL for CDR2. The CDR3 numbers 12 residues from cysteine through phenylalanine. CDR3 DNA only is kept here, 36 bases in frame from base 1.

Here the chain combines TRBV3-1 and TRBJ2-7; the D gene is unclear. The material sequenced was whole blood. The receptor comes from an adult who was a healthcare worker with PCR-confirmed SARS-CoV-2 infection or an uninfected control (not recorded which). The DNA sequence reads TGTGCCAGCAGCCAAAAGGGCGACGAGCAGTACTTC. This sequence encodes CASSQKGDEQYF.